This T cell receptor (beta chain) was sequenced in a study of shared clonotypes between healthy human individuals. Overall study findings and caveats: Tissue TCR repertoires likely differ from these blood-only repertoires. Among donors, clonotype sharing was expected to be affected by sequencing depth.

On this clone itself: What it binds is not known.

This table comes from immunoSEQ multiplex PCR, and its TCRdb copy is limited to in-frame clones, with some not included. The data show 400,000 to 600,000 clones, 75% to 85% seen once. Donors had no recently reported acute infections or vaccinations and were HIV-negative. Every one of the donors was a Caucasian adult that lived in Nashville, Tennessee. The CDR3 has 13 residues. Trimming at V came to 0 bases and at J to 4 bases, leaving 0 bases not matched to a gene. Germline CDR1 is GTSNPN and CDR2 is SVGIG (reference sequence). The V and J genes are TRBV30 and TRBJ2-1; 7 bases are shared with TRBD2. The sample consisted of PBMCs. The TCR sequence derives from a woman aged 35 to 49 in good health. Some clones in this sample may be carry-over from other donors' samples. The CDR3 is CAWSVAGYNEQFF. Written as DNA, the CDR3 is TGTGCCTGGAGTGTAGCGGGATACAATGAGCAGTTCTTC. Complete variable domain (other parts from reference TRBV30 and TRBJ2-1): SQTIHQWPATLVQPVGSPLSLECTVEGTSNPNLYWYRQAAGRGLQLLFYSVGIGQISSEVPQNLSASRPQDRQFILSSKKLLLSDSGFYLCAWSVAGYNEQFFGPGTRLTVL.